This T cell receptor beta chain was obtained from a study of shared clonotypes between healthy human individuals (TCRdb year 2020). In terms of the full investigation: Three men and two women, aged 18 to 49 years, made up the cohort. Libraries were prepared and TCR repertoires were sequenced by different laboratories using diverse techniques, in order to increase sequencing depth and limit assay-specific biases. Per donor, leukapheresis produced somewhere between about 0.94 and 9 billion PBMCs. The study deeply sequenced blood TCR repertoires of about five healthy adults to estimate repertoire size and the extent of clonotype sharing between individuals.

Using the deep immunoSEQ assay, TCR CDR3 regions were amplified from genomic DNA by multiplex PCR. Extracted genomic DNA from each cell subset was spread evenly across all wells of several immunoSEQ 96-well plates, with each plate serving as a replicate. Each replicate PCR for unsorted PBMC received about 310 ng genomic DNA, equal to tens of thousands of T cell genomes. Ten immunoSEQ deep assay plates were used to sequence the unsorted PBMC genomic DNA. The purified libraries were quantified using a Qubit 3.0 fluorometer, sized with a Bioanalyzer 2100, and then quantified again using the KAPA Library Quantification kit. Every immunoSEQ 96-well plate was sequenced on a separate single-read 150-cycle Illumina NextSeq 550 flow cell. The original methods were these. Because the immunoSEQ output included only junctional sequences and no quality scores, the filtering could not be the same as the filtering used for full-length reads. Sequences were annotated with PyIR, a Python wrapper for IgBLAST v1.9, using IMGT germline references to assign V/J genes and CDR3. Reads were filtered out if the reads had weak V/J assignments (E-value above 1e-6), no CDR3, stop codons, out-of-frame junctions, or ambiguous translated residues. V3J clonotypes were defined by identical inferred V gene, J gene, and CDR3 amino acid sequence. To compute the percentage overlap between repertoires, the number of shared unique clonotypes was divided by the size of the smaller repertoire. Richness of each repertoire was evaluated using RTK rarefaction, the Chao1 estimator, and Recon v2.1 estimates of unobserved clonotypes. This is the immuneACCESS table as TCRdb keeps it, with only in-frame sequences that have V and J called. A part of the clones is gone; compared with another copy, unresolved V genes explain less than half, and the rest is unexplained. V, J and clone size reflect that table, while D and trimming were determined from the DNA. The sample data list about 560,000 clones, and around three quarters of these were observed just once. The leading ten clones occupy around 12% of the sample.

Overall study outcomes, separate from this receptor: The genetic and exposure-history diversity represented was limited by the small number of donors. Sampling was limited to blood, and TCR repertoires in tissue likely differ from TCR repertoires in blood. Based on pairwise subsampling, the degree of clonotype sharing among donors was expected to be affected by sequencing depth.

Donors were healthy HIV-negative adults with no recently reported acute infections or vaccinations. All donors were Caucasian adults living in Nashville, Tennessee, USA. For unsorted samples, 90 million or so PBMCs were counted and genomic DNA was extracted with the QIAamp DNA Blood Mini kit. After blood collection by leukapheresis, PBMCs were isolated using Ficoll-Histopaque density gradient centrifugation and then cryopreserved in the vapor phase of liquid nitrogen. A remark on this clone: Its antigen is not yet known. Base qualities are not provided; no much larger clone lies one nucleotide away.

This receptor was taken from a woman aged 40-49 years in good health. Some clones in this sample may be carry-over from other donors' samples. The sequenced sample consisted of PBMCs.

The DNA is as follows: TGTGCCAGCAGACCGCCTGGGGGGGGCGGTGGCTACACCTTC. The encoded protein is CASRPPGGGGGYTF. This chain joins TRBV6-6 to TRBJ1-2; possibly the D gene is TRBD1, per 6 matching bases. From cysteine to phenylalanine, the CDR3 is 14 amino acids long. The only DNA kept is the CDR3, 42 bases in frame from the first base. Reading the germline V gene (reference sequence) gives CDR1 MNHNY and CDR2 SVGAGI. V is pared back by 6 bases and J by 7 bases, with 18 bases lying between the germline termini.